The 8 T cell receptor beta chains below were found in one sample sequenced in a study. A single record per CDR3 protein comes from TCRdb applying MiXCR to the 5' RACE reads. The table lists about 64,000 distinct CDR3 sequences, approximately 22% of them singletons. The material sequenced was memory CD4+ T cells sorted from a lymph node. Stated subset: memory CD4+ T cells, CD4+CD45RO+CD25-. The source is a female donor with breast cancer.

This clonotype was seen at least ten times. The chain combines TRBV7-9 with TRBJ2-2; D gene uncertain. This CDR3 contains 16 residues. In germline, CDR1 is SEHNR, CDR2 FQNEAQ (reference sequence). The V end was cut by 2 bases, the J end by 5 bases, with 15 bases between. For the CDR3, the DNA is TGTGCCAGCAGCTTAACCCCCTGGACGGGTACCGGGGAGCTGTTTTTT. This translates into CASSLTPWTGTGELFF.

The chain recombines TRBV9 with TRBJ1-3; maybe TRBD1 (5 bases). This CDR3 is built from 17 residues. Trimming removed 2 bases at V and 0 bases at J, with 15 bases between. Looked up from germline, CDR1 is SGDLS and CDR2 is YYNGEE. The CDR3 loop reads CASSVVDSSLSGNTIYF. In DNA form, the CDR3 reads TGTGCCAGCAGCGTGGTAGACAGTTCTCTCTCTGGAAACACCATATATTTT.

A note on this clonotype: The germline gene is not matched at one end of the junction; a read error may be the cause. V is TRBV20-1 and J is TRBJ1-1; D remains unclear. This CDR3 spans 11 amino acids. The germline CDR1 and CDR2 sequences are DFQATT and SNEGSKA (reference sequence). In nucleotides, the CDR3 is TGCAGTGCTTCCGCCCACACTGAAGCGTTCTTT. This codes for CSASAHTEAFF.

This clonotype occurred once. The CDR3 sequence is CASSYHPESSYNEQFF. CDR3 DNA: TGTGCCAGCAGTTACCATCCAGAGAGCTCCTACAATGAGCAGTTCTTC. This chain connects TRBV6-2 or TRBV6-3 to TRBJ2-1; D uncertain. Looked up from germline, CDR1 is MNHEY and CDR2 is SVGEGT. Trimming removed 2 bases from V and 0 bases from J, with 11 bases in between. The CDR3 is 16 residues long.

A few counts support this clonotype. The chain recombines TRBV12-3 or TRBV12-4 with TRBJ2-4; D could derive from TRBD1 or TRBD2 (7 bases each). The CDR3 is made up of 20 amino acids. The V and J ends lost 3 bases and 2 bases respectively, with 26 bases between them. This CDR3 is CASSLSPLFDREGTKNIQYF. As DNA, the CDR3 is TGTGCCAGCAGTTTGAGTCCTCTATTCGACAGGGAGGGAACCAAAAACATTCAGTACTTC.

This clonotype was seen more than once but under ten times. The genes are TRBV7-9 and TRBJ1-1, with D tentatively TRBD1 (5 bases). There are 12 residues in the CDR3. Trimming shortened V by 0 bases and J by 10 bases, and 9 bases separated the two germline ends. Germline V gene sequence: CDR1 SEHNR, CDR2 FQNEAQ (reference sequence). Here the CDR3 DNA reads TGTGCCAGCAGCTTAGCTGGGGGGAGAGCTTTCTTT. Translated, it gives CASSLAGGRAFF.

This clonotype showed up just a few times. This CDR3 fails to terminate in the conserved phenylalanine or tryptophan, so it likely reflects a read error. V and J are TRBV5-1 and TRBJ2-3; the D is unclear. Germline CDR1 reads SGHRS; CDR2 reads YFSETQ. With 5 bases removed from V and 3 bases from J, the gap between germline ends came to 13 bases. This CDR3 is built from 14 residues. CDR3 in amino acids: CASRFGPTTDTQYS. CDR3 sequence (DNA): TGCGCCAGCAGGTTTGGACCTACTACAGATACGCAGTATTCT.

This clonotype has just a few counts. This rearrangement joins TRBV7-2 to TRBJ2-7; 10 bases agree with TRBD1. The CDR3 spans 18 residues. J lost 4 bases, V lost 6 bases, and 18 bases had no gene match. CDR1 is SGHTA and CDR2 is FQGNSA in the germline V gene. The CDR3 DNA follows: TGTGCCAGCAGTTTAAGGTCCGCGGGACAGGGGACCAATTACGAGCAGTACTTC. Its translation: CASSLRSAGQGTNYEQYF.